This T cell receptor (beta chain) comes out of a study of T cell responses to AZD1222 COVID-19 vaccine. Overall study results and limits: White British ancestry dominated among donors, who included more females, and clonal diversity was possibly underestimated.

In germline, CDR1 is MNHEY, CDR2 SMNVEV (reference sequence). The V end was cut by 5 bases, the J end by 2 bases, with 7 bases between. There are 14 residues in the CDR3. As regards this clone: What it recognizes is unknown.

The data were produced by immunoSEQ multiplex PCR, yet TCRdb's version contains in-frame clones alone and is incomplete. The table records 80,000 or so clones, over 80% of them present only once. The TCR originated in an adult in good health. The specimen comprised peripheral blood, sampled on day 0 of MenACWY control vaccination. The J gene is TRBJ2-6, the V gene TRBV27; either TRBD1 or TRBD2 may fit D (5 bases each). The CDR3, as DNA: TGTGCCAGCAGTCGGGACCCTGGGGCCAACGTCCTGACTTTC. Translation gives CASSRDPGANVLTF. The full variable domain, in which reference TRBV27 and TRBJ2-6 provide the parts outside the CDR3, is EAQVTQNPRYLITVTGKKLTVTCSQNMNHEYMSWYRQDPGLGLRQIYYSMNVEVTDKGDVPEGYKVSRKEKRNFPLILESPSPNQTSLYFCASSRDPGANVLTFGAGSRLTVL.